These T cell receptor beta chains were read from a single sample in a study of control samples from healthy donors and cancer patients. Measured with immunoSEQ multiplex PCR; TCRdb has only the in-frame clones, and not every one. This table has 150,000 or so clones, approximately 94% appearing once. Sequencing was performed on blood. These receptor sequences come from a man aged 18-30 years in good health. Each CDR3 is given with its conserved first and last residue. A D gene is named only where the DNA matches it firmly. For some rows the clone size is stated as once, few or many, or as a class when expanded; others skip it.

CASSRAAGNTIYF TGTGCCAGCAGCCGCGCGGCTGGAAACACCATATATTTT TRBV7-3 NA 13 TRBJ1-3 NA
CASSFSGTTYNEQFF TGTGCCAGCAGTTTTAGCGGGACTACCTACAATGAGCAGTTCTTC TRBV7-3 TRBD2 15 TRBJ2-1 NA
CASSLTGQSNTEAFF TGTGCCAGCAGCTTAACGGGTCAGTCCAACACTGAAGCTTTCTTT TRBV11-2 NA 15 TRBJ1-1 NA
CATSTRSGNTIYF TGTGCCACCAGCACCAGGTCCGGAAACACCATATATTTT TRBV15 NA 13 TRBJ1-3 NA
CAGGDGANVLTF TGTGCCGGGGGAGATGGGGCCAACGTCCTGACTTTC TRBV6-6 NA 12 TRBJ2-6 NA
CASSLSRSSSYNEQFF TGTGCCAGCAGCCTATCAAGGTCCAGCTCCTACAATGAGCAGTTCTTC TRBV7-9 NA 16 TRBJ2-1 NA
CASSITGTGLWGYTF TGTGCCAGCAGTATCACAGGGACGGGACTGTGGGGCTACACCTTC TRBV27 NA 15 TRBJ1-2 NA
CASSLGLTTDTQYF TGTGCCAGCAGTTTGGGGCTTACCACAGATACGCAGTATTTT TRBV27 NA 14 TRBJ2-3 NA
CASSAGLLGGEKLFF TGTGCCAGCAGCGCTGGCCTTTTAGGAGGTGAAAAACTGTTTTTT TRBV7-8 NA 15 TRBJ1-4 NA
CATSDPTGSETQYF TGTGCCACCAGTGACCCGACAGGGTCGGAGACCCAGTACTTC TRBV24-1 TRBD1 14 TRBJ2-5 once
CASSPPGLAREQYF TGTGCCAGCAGCCCCCCGGGACTAGCTAGGGAGCAGTACTTC TRBV5-4 TRBD2 14 TRBJ2-7 NA
CATRQESMNTEAFF TGCGCCACCAGACAGGAGTCTATGAACACTGAAGCTTTCTTT TRBV5-1 NA 14 TRBJ1-1 NA
CASSSHSQDTIYF TGTGCCAGCAGTTCACATTCCCAAGACACCATATATTTT TRBV27 NA 13 TRBJ1-3 NA
CASSEVRGETQYF TGTGCCAGCAGTGAAGTTCGAGGAGAGACCCAGTACTTC TRBV6-1 NA 13 TRBJ2-5 NA
CASSASPLRGTEAFF TGTGCCAGCAGCGCTTCCCCCCTCCGAGGGACTGAAGCTTTCTTT TRBV5-5 NA 15 TRBJ1-1 NA
CASSNKGGGFADGNTIYF TGTGCCAGCAGCAATAAGGGTGGGGGTTTTGCGGATGGAAACACCATATATTTT TRBV5-4 NA 18 TRBJ1-3 NA
CASCPTGQSDYGYTF TGCGCCAGCTGCCCGACAGGGCAGTCCGACTATGGCTACACCTTC TRBV4-1 TRBD1 15 TRBJ1-2 NA
CASSLVQGSEAFF TGTGCCAGCAGCTTGGTCCAGGGTTCTGAAGCTTTCTTT TRBV13 NA 13 TRBJ1-1 NA
CASSMDRARETQYF TGTGCCAGTAGTATGGACAGGGCGAGGGAGACCCAGTACTTC TRBV19 TRBD1 14 TRBJ2-5 NA
CASSFRGGVERLF TGTGCCAGCAGCTTTAGGGGGGGTGTTGAGAGGCTCTTT TRBV5-6 NA 13 TRBJ1-1 NA
CASRNPLIGDNSPLHF TGTGCCAGCCGCAACCCTCTTATTGGAGATAATTCACCCCTCCACTTT TRBV27 NA 16 TRBJ1-6 NA
CASSISASGSYEQYF TGTGCCAGTAGTATATCCGCTAGCGGGAGTTACGAGCAGTACTTC TRBV19 TRBD2 15 TRBJ2-7 NA
CASSIGGTDGGELFF TGTGCCAGTAGTATTGGGGGGACGGATGGCGGGGAGCTGTTTTTT TRBV19 NA 15 TRBJ2-2 NA
CASSPHRTRERLQNEKLFF TGTGCCAGCAGCCCCCACAGAACCCGGGAGCGCCTACAAAATGAAAAACTGTTTTTT TRBV3-1/TRBV3-2 NA 19 TRBJ1-4 NA
CASRATGQNYEQYF TGTGCCAGCAGAGCCACGGGACAGAATTACGAGCAGTACTTC TRBV6-5 TRBD1 14 TRBJ2-7 NA
CASPTPGTGELFF TGTGCCAGTCCCACCCCAGGTACCGGGGAGCTGTTTTTT TRBV7-9 NA 13 TRBJ2-2 NA
CASTPGGAEVLTF TGTGCCAGCACCCCAGGGGGCGCAGAAGTCCTGACTTTC TRBV21-1 NA 13 TRBJ2-6 NA
CASSLSGTGGHQPQHF TGTGCCAGCAGTTTATCAGGGACAGGGGGTCATCAGCCCCAGCATTTT TRBV27 TRBD1 16 TRBJ1-5 NA
CATYAPSGNTIYF TGTGCCACCTATGCACCCTCTGGAAACACCATATATTTT TRBV3-1/TRBV3-2 NA 13 TRBJ1-3 NA
CAWRSKDSHTGELFF TGTGCCTGGAGAAGTAAGGACTCGCACACCGGGGAGCTGTTTTTT TRBV30 NA 15 TRBJ2-2 NA